A selection of T cell receptor beta chains follows, all from one sample in a study of cytomegalovirus exposure and HLA in healthy donors. Assay: immunoSEQ multiplex PCR; the TCRdb copy retains only in-frame clones and omits some. The sample carries about 50,000 clones, 93% recorded once. Specimen: PBMCs. These receptors all come from a woman aged 18-29 years in good health and CMV-seropositive. Each CDR3 is given with its conserved first and last residue.

14 TRBJ1-2 TRBV30 CAWRDRGRDYGYTF
13 TRBJ2-7 TRBV19 CASRSSDRDEQYF
13 TRBJ2-5 TRBV5-1 CASRSTGEETQYF
14 TRBJ2-5 TRBV6-1 CASSEGLARETQYF
13 TRBJ1-3 TRBV5-1 CASSRTLGGTIYF
16 TRBJ1-2 TRBV19 CASSIANPGQGYGYTF
15 TRBJ1-3 TRBV7-2 CASRRDSLSGNTIYF
16 TRBJ2-3 TRBV9 CASSVHRGTGTDTQYF
13 TRBJ2-1 TRBV6-5 CASSYVGTEEQFF
16 TRBJ2-7 TRBV5-5 CASSLPLQGNDYEQYF
14 TRBJ1-4 TRBV19 CASSDRGRSEKLFF
16 TRBJ1-4 TRBV4-2 CASSQEMSGGNEKLFF
13 TRBJ1-4 TRBV30 CAWSRDTNEKLFF
16 TRBJ2-4 TRBV11-2 CASSLGAWGPKNIQYF
13 TRBJ1-2 TRBV2 CASTPGPNYGYTF
12 TRBJ1-1 TRBV2 CASGTVNTEAFF
15 TRBJ1-4 TRBV5-8 CASRTWGVPNEKLFF
18 TRBJ2-1 TRBV21-1 CASSKEGSAAKLYNEQFF
15 TRBJ1-1 TRBV4-3 CASSHGTGTNTEAFF
14 TRBJ1-6 TRBV6-4 CASSDGTGGSPLHF
13 TRBJ1-1 TRBV28 CASRSTGNTEAFF
16 TRBJ2-1 TRBV21-1 CASSKALGQGLGEQFF
17 TRBJ2-2 TRBV4-3 CASSQGVLETRTGELFF
15 TRBJ2-1 TRBV6-5 CASRSDRGSYNEQFF
13 TRBJ2-5 TRBV10-2 CASSGTQQETQYF
14 TRBJ2-7 TRBV19 CASTKGGETYEQYF
16 TRBJ1-6 TRBV5-8 CASRRMTGGSNSPLHF
14 TRBJ1-1 TRBV19 CASRGGDLNTEAFF
14 TRBJ1-5 TRBV10-3 CAIKGGGDNQPQHF